This T cell receptor (beta chain) was recovered during a study of blood T cells in healthy people across ages (dated by TCRdb to 2015 to 2017). For the wider study: In model experiments, template switching captured roughly one uniquely barcoded TCR beta cDNA molecule for every two T cells. The donors were divided into four age groups: young (average roughly 15 years), middle-aged (almost 40), aged (approximately 62) and long-lived (roughly 86). For two donors (one aged 18 to 30 and one aged 80 or older), the study analyzed two additional independent replicas of 1 million unique cDNA reads from the same blood draw. To avoid experimental bias, donors of different ages were distributed randomly across sequencing lanes. To track age-related changes in TCR beta repertoire diversity, the study relied on deep sequencing normalized with unique cDNA molecular identifiers. Study-wide conclusions, independent of this receptor: Observed TCR beta diversity per million T cells fell roughly linearly with age, and a significant reduction was already apparent by age around 40. Because donor CMV infection status was unknown, age-related changes in expanded clonotypes were potentially confounded. Conclusive comparison of naive and antigen-experienced compartments was prevented by the profiling of bulk unsorted PBMCs. Total diversity estimates from one million sequenced T cells were considered lower bounds and underestimates. The percentage of naive T cells measured by flow cytometry correlated strongly with observed TCR beta diversity. Compared with the aged group, the long-lived group had more naive CD4+ T cells, fewer expanded clones and increased TCR diversity, suggesting age selection.

Library creation used 5' RACE. Sequencing used an Illumina HiSeq 2500. A second PCR of roughly 7 to 11 cycles was performed with a sample-barcoded 5' primer and a J-beta primer mix. A unique molecular identifier was introduced onto each TCR beta cDNA molecule by a template-switch 5' adaptor carrying 12 random nucleotides. Each sample yielded at least 2.5 million CDR3-containing paired-end reads. First-strand cDNA was synthesized from all RNA with the Mint cDNA synthesis kit, primed by a TRBC-specific oligonucleotide. All cDNA was treated with uracil-DNA glycosylase and then went through a first 18-cycle PCR with the universal primers M1SS and BC2_uni_R. The paper's processing steps were these. For normalization, 1 million high-quality reads, each with a distinct molecular identifier, were randomly selected from each sample. Reads with shared molecular identifiers were discarded instead of being binned into consensus sequences. MiTCR, run with a Q25 quality threshold and the strictest error-elimination algorithm, handled CDR3 identification, clonotype clustering and error correction. A nonparametric unseen species model using Euler transformation provided a lower-bound estimate of total TCR beta diversity. The raw public data were reprocessed by TCRdb itself: fastp quality trimming at Q25, MiXCR clonotype calling, in-frame beta chains only. Each entry merges the rows of one CDR3 protein and shows their most common DNA and genes. These V and J calls derive from TCRdb rather than the authors' analysis. The sample table contains around 750,000 distinct CDR3 sequences; only one count was recorded for 53% of them. The ten largest make up under 50% of the sample.

For this clonotype: It has no known antigen specificity. One base away there is no much larger clone; base qualities are not given.

Donors were 40 or so systemically healthy Caucasian individuals from Russia aged roughly 6 to 90 years. Each donor gave approximately 9.4 milliliters of peripheral blood, drawn into EDTA-treated Vacutainer tubes. Ficoll-Paque density-gradient centrifugation was used to isolate PBMCs, with at least 6.5 million per sample. Trizol reagent was used to extract total RNA from PBMCs, with at least 6 micrograms per sample. The percentages of naive CD45RAhigh/CD27high T cells were determined by flow cytometry on a PBMC aliquot from every donor. The CDR3 runs 14 residues from the cysteine to the phenylalanine. Only the CDR3 DNA stays, 42 bases, in frame from base 1. The germline V and J ends show losses of 4 bases and 2 bases respectively, and no gene match explains 3 bases of the junction.

Here the chain combines TRBV12-3 or TRBV12-4 and TRBJ1-2; 8 middle bases align to TRBD1. This sequence was found in a man older than 75 in good health. Sequencing used blood. The sequence in DNA is TGTGCCAGCAGTTCCCGGACAGGGAACTATGGCTACACCTTC. Protein translation: CASSSRTGNYGYTF.